The T cell receptor beta chain under discussion was sequenced for a study of T-cell reconstitution after alpha-beta-depleted transplantation in children. For TCRbeta, the library was prepared with unique molecular identifiers. TCRdb passed the PCR reads through MiXCR, listing each CDR3 protein once. Of some 840,000 distinct CDR3 sequences listed, around 17% are singletons. Study-wide results and caveats: Surviving recipient T cells and thymic progenitors underlay high day-60 TCRbeta diversity in some patients. Hyperexpanded clones declined; after one year, newly produced T cells mostly supplied diversity. Approximately two months post-transplant, alpha-beta T cells reportedly originated from several hundred expanded graft clones.

This clonotype appeared many times. Its cognate antigen is unknown. Trimming shortened V by 3 bases and J by 4 bases, and 22 bases separated the two germline ends. The CDR3 extends over 17 amino acids. The chain recombines TRBV12-3 or TRBV12-4 with TRBJ2-7, with a possible D match to TRBD1 (6 bases). The receptor was isolated from a male patient younger than 18 who had a stem cell transplant for acute lymphoblastic leukemia, so the T cells may come from the graft donor. Sequences were derived from PBMCs, mostly from graft donor cells, sampled 360 days after TCRalphabeta/CD19-depleted stem cell transplant. The chain's CDR3 is CASSLGADRKKLYEQYF. The CDR3 nucleotides read TGTGCCAGCAGTTTGGGGGCGGACAGAAAGAAATTATACGAGCAGTACTTC.